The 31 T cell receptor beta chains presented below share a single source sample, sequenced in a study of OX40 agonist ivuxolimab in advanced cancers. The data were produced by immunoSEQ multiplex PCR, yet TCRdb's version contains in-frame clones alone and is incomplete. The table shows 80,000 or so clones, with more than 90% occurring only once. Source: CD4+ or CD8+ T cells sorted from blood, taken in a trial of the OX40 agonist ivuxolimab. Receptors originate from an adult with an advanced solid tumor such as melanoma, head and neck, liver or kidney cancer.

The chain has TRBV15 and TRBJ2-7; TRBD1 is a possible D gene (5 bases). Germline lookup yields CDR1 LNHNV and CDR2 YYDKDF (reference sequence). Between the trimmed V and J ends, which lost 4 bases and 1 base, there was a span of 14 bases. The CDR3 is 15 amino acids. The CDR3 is CATSTWPTVSYEQYF. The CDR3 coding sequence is TGTGCCACCAGCACGTGGCCGACAGTTTCCTACGAGCAGTACTTC. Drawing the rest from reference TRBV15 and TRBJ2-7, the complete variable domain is DAMVIQNPRYQVTQFGKPVTLSCSQTLNHNVMYWYQQKSSQAPKLLFHYYDKDFNNEADTPDNFQSRRPNTSFCFLDIRSPGLGDTAMYLCATSTWPTVSYEQYFGPGTRLTVT.

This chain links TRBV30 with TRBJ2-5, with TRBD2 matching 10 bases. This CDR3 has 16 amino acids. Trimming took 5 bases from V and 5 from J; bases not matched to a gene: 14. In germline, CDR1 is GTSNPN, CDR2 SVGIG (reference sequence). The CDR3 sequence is CAWGGGAGGPAETQYF. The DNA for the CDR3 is TGTGCCTGGGGGGGAGGAGCGGGAGGGCCCGCGGAGACCCAGTACTTC.

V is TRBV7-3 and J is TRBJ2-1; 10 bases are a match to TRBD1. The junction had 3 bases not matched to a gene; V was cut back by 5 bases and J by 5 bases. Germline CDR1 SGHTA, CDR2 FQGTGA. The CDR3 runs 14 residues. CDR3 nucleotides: TGTGCCAGCAGCCGGGACAGGGGTAACAATGAGCAGTTCTTC. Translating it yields CASSRDRGNNEQFF.

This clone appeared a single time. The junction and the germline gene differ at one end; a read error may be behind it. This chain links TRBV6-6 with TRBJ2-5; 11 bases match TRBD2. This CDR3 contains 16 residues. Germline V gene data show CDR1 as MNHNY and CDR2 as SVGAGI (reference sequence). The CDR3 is CASSRPVLAGEEIQYF. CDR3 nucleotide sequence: TGTGCCAGCAGTCGCCCCGTACTAGCGGGGGAAGAGATCCAGTACTTC.

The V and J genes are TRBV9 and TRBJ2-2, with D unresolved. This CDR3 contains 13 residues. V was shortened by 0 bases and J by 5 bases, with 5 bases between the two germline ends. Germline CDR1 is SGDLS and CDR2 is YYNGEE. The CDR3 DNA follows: TGTGCCAGCAGCGTAGCTACGACCGGGGAGCTGTTTTTT. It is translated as CASSVATTGELFF.

CDR3 sequence: CASSYGQDLLNTEAFF. CDR3 DNA sequence: TGTGCCAGCAGTTATGGGCAGGACCTATTGAACACTGAAGCTTTCTTT. The rearrangement uses TRBV6-5 and TRBJ1-1; D not resolved. Trimming took 3 bases from V and 0 from J, leaving 14 bases between them. Germline-derived CDR1 and CDR2 are MNHEY and SVGAGI. This CDR3 region has 16 residues.

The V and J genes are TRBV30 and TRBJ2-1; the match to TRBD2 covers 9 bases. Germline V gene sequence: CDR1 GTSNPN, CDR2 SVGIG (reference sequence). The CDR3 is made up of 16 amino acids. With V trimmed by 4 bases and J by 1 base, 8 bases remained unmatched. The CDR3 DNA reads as TGTGCCTGGAATAGGCGGGAGGGAGTTTCCTACAATGAGCAGTTCTTC. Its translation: CAWNRREGVSYNEQFF.

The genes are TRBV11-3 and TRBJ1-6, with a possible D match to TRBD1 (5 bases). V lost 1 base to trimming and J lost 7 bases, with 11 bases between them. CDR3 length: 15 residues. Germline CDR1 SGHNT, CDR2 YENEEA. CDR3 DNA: TGTGCCAGCAGCTTAGGGGGACGGGACAATTCACCCCTCCACTTT. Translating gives CASSLGGRDNSPLHF.

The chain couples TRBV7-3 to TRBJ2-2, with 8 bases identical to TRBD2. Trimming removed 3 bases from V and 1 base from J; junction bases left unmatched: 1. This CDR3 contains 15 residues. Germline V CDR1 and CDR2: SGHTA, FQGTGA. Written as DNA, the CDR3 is TGTGCCAGCAGCTTGGGACTAGGGAACACCGGGGAGCTGTTTTTT. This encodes CASSLGLGNTGELFF.

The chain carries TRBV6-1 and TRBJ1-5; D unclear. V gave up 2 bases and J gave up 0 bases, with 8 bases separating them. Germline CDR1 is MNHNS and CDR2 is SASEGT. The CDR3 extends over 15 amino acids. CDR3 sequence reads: CASSEITDSNQPQHF. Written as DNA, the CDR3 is TGTGCCAGCAGTGAAATAACGGATAGCAATCAGCCCCAGCATTTT.

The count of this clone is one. DNA for the CDR3: TGTGCTACACACCAAGGGGGAATTAGCACAGATACGCAGTATTTT. This codes for CATHQGGISTDTQYF. V gene TRBV7-9 combines with J gene TRBJ2-3, with D tentatively TRBD1 (6 bases). This CDR3 comprises 15 residues. Germline CDR1 reads SEHNR; CDR2 reads FQNEAQ (reference sequence). The full variable domain, completed using reference TRBV7-9 and TRBJ2-3, is DTGVSQNPRHKITKRGQNVTFRCDPISEHNRLYWYRQTLGQGPEFLTYFQNEAQLEKSRLLSDRFSAERPKGSFSTLEIQRTEQGDSAMYLCATHQGGISTDTQYFGPGTRLTVL.

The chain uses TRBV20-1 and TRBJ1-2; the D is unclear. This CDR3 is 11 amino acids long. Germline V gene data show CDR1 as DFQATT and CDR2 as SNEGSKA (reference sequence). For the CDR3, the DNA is TGCCACATCCGCGCGGTGGATGGCTACACCTTC. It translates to CHIRAVDGYTF.

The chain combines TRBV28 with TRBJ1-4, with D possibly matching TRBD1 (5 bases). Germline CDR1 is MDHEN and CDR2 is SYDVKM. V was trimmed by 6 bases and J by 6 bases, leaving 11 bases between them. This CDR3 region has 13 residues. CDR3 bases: TGTGCCAGCAGCTCCGGAGGGGATGAAAAACTGTTTTTT. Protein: CASSSGGDEKLFF.

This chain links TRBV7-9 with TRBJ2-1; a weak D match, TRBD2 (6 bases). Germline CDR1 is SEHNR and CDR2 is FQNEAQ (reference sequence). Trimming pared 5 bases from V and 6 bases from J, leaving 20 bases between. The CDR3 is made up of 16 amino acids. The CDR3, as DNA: TGTGCCAGCAGCGGCCGGGACTTCGAACGTAGCAATGAGCAGTTCTTC. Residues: CASSGRDFERSNEQFF.

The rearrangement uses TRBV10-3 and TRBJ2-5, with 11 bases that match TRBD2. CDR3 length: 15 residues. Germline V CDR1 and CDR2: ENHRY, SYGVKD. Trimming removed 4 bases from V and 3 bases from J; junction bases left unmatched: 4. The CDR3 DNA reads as TGTGCCATCAGTGCGGGTAGCGGGAGGGAAGAGACCCAGTACTTC. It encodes CAISAGSGREETQYF.

The chain's CDR3 is CASSVGGTGSDTQYF. The CDR3, as DNA: TGTGCCAGCAGCGTAGGTGGGACAGGGTCAGATACGCAGTATTTT. The genes are TRBV9 and TRBJ2-3; 9 bases map to TRBD1. The CDR3 runs 15 residues. Germline CDR1 reads SGDLS; CDR2 reads YYNGEE. Trimming took 0 bases from V and 4 from J; bases not matched to a gene: 3. The full variable domain, in which reference TRBV9 and TRBJ2-3 provide the parts outside the CDR3, is DSGVTQTPKHLITATGQRVTLRCSPRSGDLSVYWYQQSLDQGLQFLIQYYNGEERAKGNILERFSAQQFPDLHSELNLSSLELGDSALYFCASSVGGTGSDTQYFGPGTRLTVL.

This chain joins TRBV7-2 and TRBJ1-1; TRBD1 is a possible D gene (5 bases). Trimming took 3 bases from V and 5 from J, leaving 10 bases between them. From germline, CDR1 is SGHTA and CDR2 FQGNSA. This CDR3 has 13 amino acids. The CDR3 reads CASSLRGGTEAFF. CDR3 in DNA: TGTGCCAGCAGCTTGAGGGGTGGTACTGAAGCTTTCTTT.

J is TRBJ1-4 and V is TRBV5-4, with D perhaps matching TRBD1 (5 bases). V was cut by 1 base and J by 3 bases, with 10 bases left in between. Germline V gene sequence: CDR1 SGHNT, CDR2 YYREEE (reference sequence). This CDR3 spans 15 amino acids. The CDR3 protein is CASSLSPGANEKLFF. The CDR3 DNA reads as TGTGCCAGCAGCTTGAGTCCGGGGGCTAATGAAAAACTGTTTTTT.

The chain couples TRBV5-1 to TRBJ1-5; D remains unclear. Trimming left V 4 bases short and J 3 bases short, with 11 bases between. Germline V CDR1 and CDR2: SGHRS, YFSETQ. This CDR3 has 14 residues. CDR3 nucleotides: TGCGCCAGCAGCACGGACGGAATCAATCAGCCCCAGCATTTT. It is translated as CASSTDGINQPQHF.

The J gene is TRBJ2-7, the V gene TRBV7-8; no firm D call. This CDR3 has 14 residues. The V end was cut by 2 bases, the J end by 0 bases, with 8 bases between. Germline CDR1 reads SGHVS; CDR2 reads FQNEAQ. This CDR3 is CASSLSDNSYEQYF. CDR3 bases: TGTGCCAGCAGCTTAAGTGACAACTCCTACGAGCAGTACTTC.

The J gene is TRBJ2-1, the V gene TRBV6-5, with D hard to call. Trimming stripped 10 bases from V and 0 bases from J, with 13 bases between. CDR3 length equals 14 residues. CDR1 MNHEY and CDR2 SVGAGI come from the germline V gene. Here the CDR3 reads CATSDLISYNEQFF. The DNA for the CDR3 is TGTGCCACCAGCGATTTAATCTCCTACAATGAGCAGTTCTTC.

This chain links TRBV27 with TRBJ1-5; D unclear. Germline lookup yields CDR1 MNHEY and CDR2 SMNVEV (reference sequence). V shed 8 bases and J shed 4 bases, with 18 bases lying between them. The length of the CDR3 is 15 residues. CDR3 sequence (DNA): TGTGCCAGCGGCAGGTGGGATCGTCCTAATCAGCCCCAGCATTTT. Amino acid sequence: CASGRWDRPNQPQHF.

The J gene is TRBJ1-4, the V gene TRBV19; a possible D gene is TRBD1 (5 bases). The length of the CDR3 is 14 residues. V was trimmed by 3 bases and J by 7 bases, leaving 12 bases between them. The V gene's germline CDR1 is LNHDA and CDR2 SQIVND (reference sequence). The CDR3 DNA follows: TGTGCCAGTAGTATTTGGCAGGGTGGTGAAAAACTGTTTTTT. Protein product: CASSIWQGGEKLFF.

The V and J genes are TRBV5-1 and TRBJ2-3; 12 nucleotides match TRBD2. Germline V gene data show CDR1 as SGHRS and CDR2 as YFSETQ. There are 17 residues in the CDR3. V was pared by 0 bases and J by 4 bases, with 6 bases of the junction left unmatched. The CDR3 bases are TGCGCCAGCAGCTTGGATCCTAGCGGGGGGGCCTCAGATACGCAGTATTTT. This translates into CASSLDPSGGASDTQYF.

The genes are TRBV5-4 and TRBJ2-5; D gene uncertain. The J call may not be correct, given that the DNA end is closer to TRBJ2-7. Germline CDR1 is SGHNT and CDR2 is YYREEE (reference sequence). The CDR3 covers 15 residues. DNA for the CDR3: TGTGCCAGCAGCTTGGCGTTGGGTGTACACTACGAGCAGTACTTC. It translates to CASSLALGVHYEQYF.

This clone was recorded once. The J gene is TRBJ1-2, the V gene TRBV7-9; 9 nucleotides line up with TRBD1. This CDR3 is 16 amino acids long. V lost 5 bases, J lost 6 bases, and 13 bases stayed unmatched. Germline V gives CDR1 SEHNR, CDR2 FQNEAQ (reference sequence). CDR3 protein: CASSPPGQGPSDGYTF. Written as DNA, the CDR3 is TGTGCCAGCAGCCCCCCGGGACAGGGACCTTCCGATGGCTACACCTTC.

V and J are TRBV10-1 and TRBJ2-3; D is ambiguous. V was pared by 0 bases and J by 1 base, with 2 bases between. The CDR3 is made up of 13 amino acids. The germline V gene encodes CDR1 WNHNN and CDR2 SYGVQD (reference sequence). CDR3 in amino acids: CASSESGTDTQYF. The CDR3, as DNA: TGCGCCAGCAGTGAGTCTGGCACAGATACGCAGTATTTT.

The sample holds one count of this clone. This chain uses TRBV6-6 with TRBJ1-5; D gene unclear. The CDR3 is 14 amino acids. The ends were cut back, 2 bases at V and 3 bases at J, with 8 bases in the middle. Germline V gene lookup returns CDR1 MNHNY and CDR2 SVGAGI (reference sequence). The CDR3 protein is CASSYVGFNQPQHF. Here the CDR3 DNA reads TGTGCCAGCAGTTACGTAGGGTTCAATCAGCCCCAGCATTTT.

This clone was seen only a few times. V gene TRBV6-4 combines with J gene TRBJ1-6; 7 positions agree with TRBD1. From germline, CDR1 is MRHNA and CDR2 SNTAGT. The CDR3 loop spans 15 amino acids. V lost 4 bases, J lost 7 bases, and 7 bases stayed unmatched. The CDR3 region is CASSVDRVSNSPLHF. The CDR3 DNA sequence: TGTGCCAGCAGTGTCGACAGGGTTAGCAATTCACCCCTCCACTTT.

The CDR3 loop is CASSPRTVLLTDTQYF. CDR3 nucleotides: TGTGCCAGCAGCCCCCGGACCGTCCTTCTCACAGATACGCAGTATTTT. This rearrangement joins TRBV11-3 to TRBJ2-3; D uncertain. Germline V CDR1 and CDR2: SGHNT, YENEEA. V lost 5 bases and J lost 2, with 17 bases in between. This CDR3 spans 16 amino acids.

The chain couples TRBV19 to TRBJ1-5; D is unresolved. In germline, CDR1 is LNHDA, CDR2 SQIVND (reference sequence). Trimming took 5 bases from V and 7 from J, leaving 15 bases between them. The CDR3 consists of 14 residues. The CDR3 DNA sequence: TGTGCCAGTAGTCTCACCAACCGAAGGCAGCCCCAGCATTTT. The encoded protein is CASSLTNRRQPQHF.